The rows below give T cell receptor beta chains drawn from one sample of a study of cytomegalovirus exposure and HLA in healthy donors. Using immunoSEQ multiplex PCR, the repertoire was profiled, and TCRdb retains in-frame clones only, with some absent. Of around 110,000 clones in the sample, about 70% were seen once. Source material: PBMCs. These receptors all come from a woman aged 25 to 39 in good health and CMV-seronegative. Both conserved end residues are part of each CDR3. Fields, in order: D gene, CDR3 length, clone size, J gene, V gene, CDR3 protein, CDR3 DNA. D genes are given only for firm matches. Only some rows state a clone size, as once, few, many or a class for expanded clones.

NA | 14 | NA | TRBJ1-4 | TRBV7-2 | CASSQGQFNEKLFF | TGTGCCAGCAGCCAAGGACAGTTTAATGAAAAACTGTTTTTT
NA | 17 | once | TRBJ1-1 | TRBV27 | CASSAPPERRMNTEAFF | TGTGCCAGCAGTGCCCCCCCGGAAAGGCGGATGAACACTGAAGCTTTCTTT
TRBD1 | 13 | NA | TRBJ1-5 | TRBV6-5 | CASRGRGDQPQHF | TGTGCCAGCAGAGGCAGGGGGGATCAGCCCCAGCATTTT
NA | 14 | once | TRBJ2-3 | TRBV6-1 | CASGKTFNTDTQYF | TGTGCCAGCGGAAAGACTTTTAACACAGATACGCAGTATTTT
TRBD1 | 14 | NA | TRBJ1-2 | TRBV7-9 | CASSLGQGADGYTF | TGTGCCAGCAGCTTAGGACAGGGGGCGGATGGCTACACCTTC
TRBD2 | 14 | NA | TRBJ2-7 | TRBV6-5 | CASSSPGLAYEQYF | TGTGCCAGCAGTTCCCCGGGACTAGCCTACGAGCAGTACTTC
NA | 14 | NA | TRBJ1-2 | TRBV5-6 | CASSPPQGNYGYTF | TGTGCCAGCAGCCCCCCACAGGGTAACTATGGCTACACCTTC
NA | 15 | NA | TRBJ1-5 | TRBV7-9 | CASSLGGLGNQPQHF | TGTGCCAGCAGCTTAGGAGGGCTTGGTAATCAGCCCCAGCATTTT
NA | 13 | NA | TRBJ2-7 | TRBV7-9 | CASSPQASYEQYF | TGTGCCAGCAGCCCACAGGCTTCCTACGAGCAGTACTTC
TRBD1 | 12 | NA | TRBJ1-2 | TRBV10-1 | CASSAQGDPPTF | TGCGCCAGCAGTGCGCAGGGGGATCCACCCACCTTC
NA | 13 | NA | TRBJ1-2 | TRBV7-9 | CASSFQGSYGYTF | TGTGCCAGCAGCTTTCAGGGAAGCTATGGCTACACCTTC
TRBD1 | 15 | once | TRBJ2-1 | TRBV27 | CASSRTGGDYNGQFF | TGTGCCAGCAGTCGGACAGGGGGCGACTACAATGGGCAGTTCTTC
NA | 15 | once | TRBJ1-1 | TRBV5-1 | CASSLLQPPNTEAFF | TGCGCCAGCAGCTTGTTACAGCCCCCCAACACTGAAGCTTTCTTT
NA | 14 | NA | TRBJ1-5 | TRBV19 | CASREDLTFQPQHF | TGTGCCAGTAGGGAGGACTTGACTTTTCAGCCCCAGCATTTT
TRBD1 | 14 | NA | TRBJ1-2 | TRBV6-4 | CASSEFEGAAGYTF | TGTGCCAGCAGTGAGTTCGAGGGGGCGGCTGGCTACACCTTC
NA | 12 | NA | TRBJ1-2 | TRBV12-1 | CASSLTAYGYTF | TGTGCCAGCAGCCTGACAGCCTATGGCTACACCTTC
TRBD1 | 16 | NA | TRBJ1-2 | TRBV25-1 | CASSGTGTGGNYGYTF | TGTGCCAGCAGTGGTACAGGGACAGGGGGGAACTATGGCTACACCTTC
NA | 16 | once | TRBJ1-6 | TRBV6-6 | CASSYNQGLSNSPLHF | TGTGCCAGCAGTTACAATCAGGGACTGAGTAATTCACCCCTCCACTTT
NA | 14 | NA | TRBJ1-5 | TRBV30 | CAWSVGGIHQPQHF | TGTGCCTGGAGTGTGGGGGGGATACATCAGCCCCAGCATTTT
NA | 16 | NA | TRBJ2-3 | TRBV19 | CASSNLGTFRTDTQYF | TGTGCCAGTAGTAACCTAGGGACTTTCCGCACAGATACGCAGTATTTT